This T cell receptor (beta chain) was sequenced during a study of blood T cell repertoires in COVID-19. Study information: Nucleic acid was either cDNA or gDNA, and it came from T cells, B-cell-depleted T cells, or PBMCs.

Per the original methods: Amplification with reference gene primers provided the estimates of nucleated cell counts. Sequenced by immunoSEQ multiplex PCR; TCRdb stores in-frame clones only, minus some. V and J calls and clone size are those listed in that table; D and trimming were worked out from the DNA. This table has around 25,000 clones, 65% to 90% appearing once. The CDR3 runs to 14 residues. V gave up 6 bases and J gave up 2 bases, with 13 bases separating them. Germline V gene lookup returns CDR1 SNHLY and CDR2 FYNNEI. The gene calls are TRBV2 and TRBJ1-1; no clear D. The clonotype comes from a man between 65 and 85 years old with active COVID-19. Sequenced: peripheral blood. The DNA for the CDR3 is TGTGCCAGCAGAATTTGGGCCGCAAACACTGAAGCTTTCTTT. Its protein is CASRIWAANTEAFF.